This TCR beta chain was sequenced during a study of cytomegalovirus exposure and HLA in healthy donors. CDR3 length: 14 amino acids. After removal of 4 bases from V and 7 bases from J, the junction contained 8 bases not matched to a gene. Germline values: CDR1 GTSNPN, CDR2 SVGIG (reference sequence). The study ran its PCR with 60 Vbeta and 13 Jbeta primers. Sequencing used immunoSEQ multiplex PCR; TCRdb keeps in-frame clones, though not all of them. The sample includes more than 65,000 clones, under 85% of them seen just once. The sequence came from a woman aged 55 to 70 in good health and CMV-seropositive. Sequencing input: PBMCs. The chain carries TRBV30 and TRBJ2-2; TRBD1 matches at 8 bases. The CDR3 protein is CAWTWQGAFGELFF. The CDR3 nucleotides read TGTGCCTGGACTTGGCAGGGGGCCTTCGGGGAGCTGTTTTTT.